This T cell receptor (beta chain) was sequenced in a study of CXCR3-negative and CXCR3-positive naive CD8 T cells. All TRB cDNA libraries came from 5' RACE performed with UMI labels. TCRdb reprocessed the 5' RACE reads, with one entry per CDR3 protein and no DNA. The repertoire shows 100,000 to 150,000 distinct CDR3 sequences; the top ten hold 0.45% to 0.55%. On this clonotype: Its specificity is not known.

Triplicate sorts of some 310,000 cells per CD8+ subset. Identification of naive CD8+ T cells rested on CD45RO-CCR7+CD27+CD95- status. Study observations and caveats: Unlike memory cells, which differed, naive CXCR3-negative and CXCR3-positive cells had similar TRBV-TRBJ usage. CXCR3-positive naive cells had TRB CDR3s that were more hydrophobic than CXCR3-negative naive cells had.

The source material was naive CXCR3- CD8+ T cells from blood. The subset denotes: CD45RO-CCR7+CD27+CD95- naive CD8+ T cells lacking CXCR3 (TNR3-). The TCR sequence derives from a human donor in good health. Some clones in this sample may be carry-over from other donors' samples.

CDR3 sequence: CASSLVRSGYEQYF. The rearrangement uses TRBV28 and TRBJ2-7. Germline V gene sequence: CDR1 MDHEN, CDR2 SYDVKM. The CDR3 is 14 amino acids.